One sample yielded the 20 T cell receptor beta chains listed below, sequenced in a study of technical replicates of blood from a handful of donors. Clones were sequenced by immunoSEQ multiplex PCR, and TCRdb holds only the in-frame ones, with some missing. The sample lists roughly 80,000 clones, about 97% occurring once. The source material was T cells isolated from PBMCs. The source of these receptors is a human donor in good health.

The rearrangement links TRBV28 to TRBJ2-7; 8 bases fit TRBD1. The CDR3 totals 13 residues. The ends lost 5 bases at V and 3 bases at J; junction bases unmatched: 3. The germline CDR1 and CDR2 sequences are MDHEN and SYDVKM. The CDR3 DNA reads as TGTGCCAGCAGTCGGGGACAGGACTACGAGCAGTACTTC. This codes for CASSRGQDYEQYF.

This clone was counted a single time. The chain links TRBV6-1 to TRBJ2-1; D is uncertain. CDR1 and CDR2 (germline): MNHNS, SASEGT. The CDR3 consists of 14 residues. V was shortened by 0 bases and J by 12 bases, with 15 bases between the two germline ends. The CDR3 reads CASSEAGALGGQFF. The CDR3 DNA is TGTGCCAGCAGTGAAGCAGGAGCCCTAGGCGGGCAGTTCTTC.

This chain links TRBV28 with TRBJ1-4, with D uncertain. Germline CDR1 is MDHEN and CDR2 is SYDVKM. V was shortened by 1 base and J by 6 bases, with 15 bases between the two germline ends. The CDR3 sequence is 16 residues long. CDR3 residues: CASSLSSVEVHEKLFF. The DNA of the CDR3 is TGTGCCAGCAGTTTATCGTCAGTCGAGGTACATGAAAAACTGTTTTTT.

In DNA, the CDR3 is TGTGCCAGCAGCTCCCGGGACAGGATGAACACTGAAGCTTTCTTT. Protein product: CASSSRDRMNTEAFF. V and J are TRBV5-4 and TRBJ1-1, with 8 bases matching TRBD1. With 3 bases clipped from V and 0 bases from J, the junction kept 4 bases outside the gene matches. Per the germline V gene, CDR1 is SGHNT and CDR2 is YYREEE (reference sequence). CDR3 size: 15 residues.

In its sample, this clone was seen once. The chain has TRBV9 and TRBJ1-5; a possible D gene is TRBD1 (6 bases). Per the germline V gene, CDR1 is SGDLS and CDR2 is YYNGEE. V was clipped by 1 base and J by 5 bases, with 7 bases between them. This CDR3 has 13 residues. In nucleotides, the CDR3 is TGTGCCAGCAGCGTACAGGGGTATCAGCCCCAGCATTTT. Translating it yields CASSVQGYQPQHF.

This chain connects TRBV18 to TRBJ2-3, with D possibly TRBD2 on 6 matching bases. This CDR3 has 17 residues. Germline V gene data show CDR1 as KGHSH and CDR2 as LQKENI. Trimming removed 3 bases at V and 3 bases at J, with 19 bases between. The DNA for the CDR3 is TGTGCCAGCTCACCTCTCTCAGCTAGCGTCGGAACAGATACGCAGTATTTT. Translating gives CASSPLSASVGTDTQYF.

This sequence joins TRBV7-8 and TRBJ2-1; TRBD2 agrees at 12 bases. Germline V gene lookup returns CDR1 SGHVS and CDR2 FQNEAQ. The CDR3 sequence is 18 residues long. V shed 1 base, J shed 6 bases, and the junction held 10 bases outside the gene matches. The DNA for the CDR3 is TGTGCCAGCAGCTTAGGTTCTAGCGGGAGGGCGAGGGGCAATGAGCAGTTCTTC. It translates to CASSLGSSGRARGNEQFF.

The chain uses TRBV27 and TRBJ2-7; D remains ambiguous. The ends were cut back, 5 bases at V and 0 bases at J, with 8 bases in the middle. The CDR3 consists of 13 residues. The germline gives CDR1 MNHEY, CDR2 SMNVEV (reference sequence). The CDR3 coding sequence is TGTGCCAGCAGTGCTGACACCTCCTACGAGCAGTACTTC. Its protein is CASSADTSYEQYF.

This chain uses TRBV28 with TRBJ1-6; possibly TRBD1 for D (5 bases). The CDR3 covers 17 residues. Germline V gene sequence: CDR1 MDHEN, CDR2 SYDVKM. Trimming left V 5 bases short and J 7 bases short, with 21 bases between. Written as DNA, the CDR3 is TGTGCCAGCAGTATTAGGGGAAAACGAACTGGGAATTCACCCCTCCACTTT. It encodes CASSIRGKRTGNSPLHF.

The rearrangement joins TRBV6-1 to TRBJ1-6, with D perhaps matching TRBD1 (6 bases). V was cut by 0 bases and J by 7 bases, with 16 bases left in between. The CDR3 runs to 17 residues. Germline-derived CDR1 and CDR2 are MNHNS and SASEGT. CDR3 coding DNA: TGTGCCAGCAGTGAAGCCGCGACAGGAGCGGCGAATTCACCCCTCCACTTT. This gives the protein CASSEAATGAANSPLHF.

V and J are TRBV2 and TRBJ1-5; D not resolved. Germline V gives CDR1 SNHLY, CDR2 FYNNEI. Trimming stripped 6 bases from V and 0 bases from J, with 9 bases between. This CDR3 region has 14 residues. CDR3 nucleotides: TGTGCCAGCAGGTCATCACTTAGCAATCAGCCCCAGCATTTT. This gives the protein CASRSSLSNQPQHF.

With respect to this clone: The sample has other DNA sequences that encode this CDR3 too. V is TRBV5-4 and J is TRBJ1-2; no reliable D call. The CDR3 spans 14 residues. Between the trimmed V and J ends, which lost 0 bases and 0 bases, there was a span of 6 bases. CDR1 and CDR2 (germline): SGHNT, YYREEE (reference sequence). The CDR3 DNA sequence: TGTGCCAGCAGCTTGGGAGGAGCTAACTATGGCTACACCTTC. Protein sequence: CASSLGGANYGYTF. Drawing the rest from reference TRBV5-4 and TRBJ1-2, the complete variable domain is ETGVTQSPTHLIKTRGQQVTLRCSSQSGHNTVSWYQQALGQGPQFIFQYYREEENGRGNFPPRFSGLQFPNYSSELNVNALELDDSALYLCASSLGGANYGYTFGSGTRLTVV.

This chain connects TRBV19 to TRBJ2-7, with a possible D match to TRBD2 (6 bases). There are 15 residues in the CDR3. The V and J ends lost 5 bases and 4 bases respectively, with 18 bases between them. From germline, CDR1 is LNHDA and CDR2 SQIVND (reference sequence). The CDR3 region is CASSWVGGKGYEQYF. The CDR3 region has the DNA TGTGCCAGTAGTTGGGTAGGAGGGAAGGGTTACGAGCAGTACTTC.

V gene TRBV6-5 combines with J gene TRBJ2-7; tentatively, D is TRBD1 (5 bases). The CDR3 length is 13 residues. The germline V gene has CDR1 MNHEY and CDR2 SVGAGI. V was shortened by 2 bases and J by 6 bases, with 11 bases between the two germline ends. CDR3 sequence: CASSYGALSEQYF. The CDR3 coding sequence is TGTGCCAGCAGTTACGGGGCCCTCTCCGAGCAGTACTTC.

The chain has TRBV6-1 and TRBJ1-1, with 9 nucleotides matching TRBD1. Looked up from germline, CDR1 is MNHNS and CDR2 is SASEGT. Trimming removed 2 bases from V and 3 bases from J; junction bases left unmatched: 10. The CDR3 has 17 amino acids. CDR3 DNA sequence: TGTGCCAGCAGTGAATTTGGGACAGGGTCGTGGTACACTGAAGCTTTCTTT. This sequence encodes CASSEFGTGSWYTEAFF.

This chain connects TRBV5-6 to TRBJ2-2; 10 bases map to TRBD2. J was trimmed by 3 bases and V by 2 bases; bases with no gene match: 4. This CDR3 has 16 residues. CDR1 is SGHDT, CDR2 YYEEEE, per germline. The CDR3 bases are TGTGCCAGCAGCTTCCCCGGGACTAGCGACACCGGGGAGCTGTTTTTT. Residues: CASSFPGTSDTGELFF.

This clone has just one count. The V call is TRBV5-1, the J call TRBJ2-5, with 8 bases matching TRBD2. J gave up 2 bases and V 0 bases, and 3 bases lay outside the gene matches. The CDR3 runs to 15 residues. The germline gives CDR1 SGHRS, CDR2 YFSETQ. In nucleotides, the CDR3 is TGCGCCAGCAGCTTGGGTAGCGGGATTCAAGAGACCCAGTACTTC. It specifies CASSLGSGIQETQYF.

The chain uses TRBV7-9 and TRBJ1-4, with 8 bases identical to TRBD1. The CDR3 totals 16 residues. Losses at the gene ends were 3 bases for V and 8 bases for J; bases not matched to a gene: 11. Germline CDR1 reads SEHNR; CDR2 reads FQNEAQ (reference sequence). The CDR3 region has the DNA TGTGCCAGCAGCTTGGTCCCAGGGGGCGCAGGGGAAAAACTGTTTTTT. It translates to CASSLVPGGAGEKLFF.

The chain has TRBV28 and TRBJ2-3; 9 bases fit TRBD1. The CDR3 is 13 residues long. J lost 2 bases, V lost 8 bases, and 2 bases had no gene match. CDR1 is MDHEN, CDR2 SYDVKM, per germline. The CDR3 is CASGTGTTDTQYF. CDR3 in DNA: TGTGCCAGCGGGACAGGGACCACAGATACGCAGTATTTT.

This clone is a singleton in its sample. The rearrangement uses TRBV7-9 and TRBJ1-5; a possible D gene is TRBD1 (5 bases). Trimming stripped 10 bases from V and 5 bases from J, with 18 bases between. The germline V gene encodes CDR1 SEHNR and CDR2 FQNEAQ (reference sequence). This CDR3 contains 14 residues. CDR3 DNA sequence: TGTGCCACGGTAGGGGCGCGGGGCGATCAGCCCCAGCATTTT. Protein: CATVGARGDQPQHF.